These 21 T cell receptor beta chains share one sample of origin, sequenced in a study of shared clonotypes between healthy human individuals. TCRdb's table, derived via immunoSEQ multiplex PCR, lists solely in-frame clones and lacks some. The sample lists fewer than 2.5 million clones, 93% seen once, with around 0.4% in the top ten. Sequencing was performed on naive CD4+ T cells from PBMCs. The subset was: CD45RA+ positively selected. Receptors originate from a man in his late teens or twenties in good health. Some clones in this sample may be carry-over from other donors' samples.

The chain links TRBV28 to TRBJ1-3; D uncertain. CDR1 and CDR2 from the germline V gene are MDHEN and SYDVKM. This CDR3 is built from 14 residues. Trimming removed 5 bases at V and 3 bases at J, with 11 bases between. DNA for the CDR3: TGTGCCAGCAGTCCCCCCCTCGGTGGAAACACCATATATTTT. It specifies CASSPPLGGNTIYF.

Here the CDR3 reads CASSLAGAVSFYEQYF. CDR3 DNA sequence: TGCGCCAGCAGCTTGGCGGGGGCAGTATCCTTTTACGAGCAGTACTTC. The chain couples TRBV5-1 to TRBJ2-7, with D perhaps being TRBD1 or TRBD2 (6 bases each). CDR1 and CDR2 from the germline V gene are SGHRS and YFSETQ. The V end was cut by 0 bases, the J end by 4 bases, with 17 bases between. CDR3 length: 16 amino acids.

This sequence joins TRBV11-2 and TRBJ2-5; D remains unclear. V dropped 5 bases and J dropped 0 bases, with 13 bases sitting between them. This CDR3 has 15 amino acids. Per germline, CDR1 SGHAT and CDR2 FQNNGV. The CDR3 sequence: CASSRRLANQETQYF. The CDR3 nucleotides read TGTGCCAGCAGCCGGCGACTGGCAAACCAAGAGACCCAGTACTTC.

The chain has TRBV28 and TRBJ1-2; no clear D gene. This CDR3 has 13 amino acids. The V end was cut by 2 bases, the J end by 5 bases, with 9 bases between. Germline V gene sequence: CDR1 MDHEN, CDR2 SYDVKM. The CDR3 region has the DNA TGTGCCAGCAGTTTAGCTTCGGTTTATGGCTACACCTTC. This translates into CASSLASVYGYTF.

V usage is TRBV29-1 and J usage is TRBJ2-3; 7 bases fit TRBD1. This CDR3 spans 14 amino acids. V shed 6 bases, J shed 2 bases, and the junction held 8 bases outside the gene matches. Per the germline V gene, CDR1 is SQVTM and CDR2 is ANQGSEA. This CDR3 is CSVGRQGHTDTQYF. In DNA, the CDR3 is TGCAGCGTCGGTCGACAGGGACACACAGATACGCAGTATTTT.

The chain employs TRBV6-5 and TRBJ2-7; 8 bases line up with TRBD2. Looked up from germline, CDR1 is MNHEY and CDR2 is SVGAGI. There are 14 residues in the CDR3. V shed 5 bases and J 6 bases; nucleotides not matched to a gene: 9. CDR3 amino acids: CASSTNGGAGEQYF. The CDR3 DNA sequence: TGTGCCAGCAGTACCAACGGGGGGGCGGGCGAGCAGTACTTC.

This clone was seen once. This chain links TRBV19 with TRBJ2-3; TRBD1 matches at 7 bases. Trimming took 6 bases from V and 1 from J; bases not matched to a gene: 13. Per germline, CDR1 LNHDA and CDR2 SQIVND (reference sequence). The CDR3 sequence is 17 residues long. The CDR3 loop is CASRPLEGGAGTDTQYF. The CDR3 DNA is TGTGCCAGTAGACCATTAGAAGGGGGCGCGGGCACAGATACGCAGTATTTT. The full variable domain, with the rest looked up from reference TRBV19 and TRBJ2-3, is DGGITQSPKYLFRKEGQNVTLSCEQNLNHDAMYWYRQDPGQGLRLIYYSQIVNDFQKGDIAEGYSVSREKKESFPLTVTSAQKNPTAFYLCASRPLEGGAGTDTQYFGPGTRLTVL.

The rearrangement links TRBV2 to TRBJ2-7; TRBD2 aligns across 10 bases. CDR3 length: 15 residues. V dropped 5 bases and J dropped 0; count of bases not matched to a gene: 4. Looked up from germline, CDR1 is SNHLY and CDR2 is FYNNEI. This CDR3 reads CASSPSGSLSYEQYF. The CDR3 region has the DNA TGTGCCAGCAGTCCTAGCGGGAGCCTCTCCTACGAGCAGTACTTC.

V and J are TRBV10-1 and TRBJ2-1, with D unclear. The V and J ends lost 3 bases and 5 bases respectively, with 11 bases between them. The germline gives CDR1 WNHNN, CDR2 SYGVQD (reference sequence). CDR3 size: 14 residues. The CDR3 spells CASSDDSPNNEQFF. The CDR3 DNA reads as TGCGCCAGCAGTGATGATAGTCCCAACAATGAGCAGTTCTTC.

This sequence joins TRBV18 and TRBJ2-5; D remains unclear. Trimming pared 1 base from V and 5 bases from J, leaving 8 bases between. Germline CDR1 and CDR2: KGHSH and LQKENI. CDR3 length equals 13 residues. The CDR3 loop reads CASSPLSAETQYF. CDR3 coding DNA: TGTGCCAGCTCACCACTATCCGCCGAGACCCAGTACTTC.

The chain joins TRBV7-2 to TRBJ2-5; 8 bases align to TRBD1. V was pared by 2 bases and J by 1 base, with 12 bases of the junction left unmatched. CDR3 size: 18 residues. CDR1 and CDR2 from the germline V gene are SGHTA and FQGNSA. This CDR3 reads CASSLSFSGTGLQETQYF. The CDR3 nucleotides read TGTGCCAGCAGCTTATCTTTCTCTGGGACAGGCCTCCAAGAGACCCAGTACTTC.

The rearrangement joins TRBV10-2 to TRBJ2-7, with 7 bases aligning to TRBD2. Germline CDR1 WSHSY, CDR2 SAAADI. This CDR3 region has 16 residues. V gave up 3 bases and J gave up 2 bases; unmatched junction bases: 10. The CDR3 loop reads CASSEPPASGTYEQYF. The CDR3 region has the DNA TGCGCCAGCAGTGAACCCCCGGCTAGCGGTACCTACGAGCAGTACTTC.

This clone was counted a few times. The gene calls are TRBV2 and TRBJ1-4, with 8 nucleotides matching TRBD1. The CDR3 loop spans 13 amino acids. CDR1 SNHLY and CDR2 FYNNEI come from the germline V gene. V was pared by 6 bases and J by 7 bases, with 4 bases of the junction left unmatched. CDR3 loop: CASRAGQGEKLFF. The CDR3 DNA sequence: TGTGCCAGCAGGGCTGGACAGGGTGAAAAACTGTTTTTT.

The gene calls are TRBV6-5 and TRBJ2-3; D gene uncertain. Germline CDR1 MNHEY, CDR2 SVGAGI. This CDR3 spans 14 amino acids. The ends were cut back, 0 bases at V and 4 bases at J, with 8 bases in the middle. CDR3 coding DNA: TGTGCCAGCAGTTACTCGATGTCTGCAGATACGCAGTATTTT. This codes for CASSYSMSADTQYF.

On this clone itself: Other DNA variants within this sample encode the same CDR3. The rearrangement joins TRBV7-2 to TRBJ2-2, with 7 positions matching TRBD2. Looked up from germline, CDR1 is SGHTA and CDR2 is FQGNSA. CDR3 length equals 13 residues. J lost 8 bases, V lost 5 bases, and 5 bases had no gene match. Here the CDR3 reads CASSPGGAGELFF. CDR3 nucleotide sequence: TGTGCCAGCAGCCCGGGGGGAGCAGGGGAGCTGTTTTTT.

The V and J genes are TRBV19 and TRBJ2-5, with D maybe TRBD2 (5 bases). CDR1 is LNHDA and CDR2 is SQIVND in the germline V gene (reference sequence). V dropped 4 bases and J dropped 5 bases, with 20 bases sitting between them. The CDR3 has 16 amino acids. Written as DNA, the CDR3 is TGTGCCAGTAGTACCGGTTACATAAGAGGCGGGGAGACCCAGTACTTC. The encoded protein is CASSTGYIRGGETQYF.

About this clone itself: One junction end disagrees with the germline gene, perhaps due to a read error. The V and J genes are TRBV2 and TRBJ2-4; the D call may be TRBD1 or TRBD2 (8 bases each). The germline CDR1 and CDR2 sequences are SNHLY and FYNNEI. The CDR3 covers 12 residues. The CDR3 loop reads CASSELAGQAAF. The CDR3 DNA is TGTGCCAGCAGTGAATTAGCGGGACAGGCTGCTTTC.

The chain combines TRBV28 with TRBJ2-7, with D possibly being TRBD2 (5 bases). CDR1 and CDR2 (germline): MDHEN, SYDVKM. The CDR3 has 15 residues. The V gene lost 4 bases and the J gene lost 7 bases, with 20 bases spanning the gap. This CDR3 reads CASSSPARTSGEQYF. In nucleotides, the CDR3 is TGTGCCAGCAGTTCCCCAGCGCGGACTTCGGGGGAGCAGTACTTC.

This clone showed up just once. The chain is built from TRBV6-5 and TRBJ1-5; D is ambiguous. Looked up from germline, CDR1 is MNHEY and CDR2 is SVGAGI. V lost 0 bases and J lost 5, with 11 bases in between. This CDR3 contains 15 residues. CDR3 nucleotide sequence: TGTGCCAGCAGTTACTCGACCGGGAGGGATCAGCCCCAGCATTTT. Amino acid sequence: CASSYSTGRDQPQHF.

This clone was seen only once. The CDR3 protein is CASRSSQHYGYTF. As DNA, the CDR3 is TGTGCCAGCCGCTCGTCACAGCATTATGGCTACACCTTC. The genes are TRBV6-6 and TRBJ1-2; D is uncertain. The V end was cut by 8 bases, the J end by 5 bases, with 15 bases between. From germline, CDR1 is MNHNY and CDR2 SVGAGI (reference sequence). The CDR3 consists of 13 residues.

This chain's CDR3 is CATRDANQPQHF. CDR3 in DNA: TGTGCCACCAGGGACGCCAATCAGCCCCAGCATTTT. The chain employs TRBV6-1 and TRBJ1-5; D may be TRBD1 (5 bases). Germline CDR1 is MNHNS and CDR2 is SASEGT. This CDR3 region has 12 residues. The ends were cut back, 10 bases at V and 3 bases at J, with 10 bases in the middle.